This T cell receptor beta chain was sequenced in a study of T cell repertoires in cytomegalovirus infection. Trimming stripped 5 bases from V and 5 bases from J, with 9 bases between. The V gene's germline CDR1 is SGHNT and CDR2 YENEEA. This CDR3 has 13 amino acids. This clonotype has a handful of counts. TCRdb recomputed calls from the reads with MiXCR, one row per CDR3 protein. This repertoire shows 450,000 to 650,000 distinct CDR3 sequences, 26% found once; its top ten account for around 13%. This chain joins TRBV11-3 and TRBJ2-2, with D unclear. The material sequenced was PBMCs. This clonotype was sampled from a human donor in good health (CMV status not recorded). Some clones in this sample may be carry-over from other donors' samples. CDR3 residues: CASSPSATGELFF. The CDR3 DNA follows: TGTGCCAGCAGCCCCTCGGCGACCGGGGAGCTGTTTTTT.